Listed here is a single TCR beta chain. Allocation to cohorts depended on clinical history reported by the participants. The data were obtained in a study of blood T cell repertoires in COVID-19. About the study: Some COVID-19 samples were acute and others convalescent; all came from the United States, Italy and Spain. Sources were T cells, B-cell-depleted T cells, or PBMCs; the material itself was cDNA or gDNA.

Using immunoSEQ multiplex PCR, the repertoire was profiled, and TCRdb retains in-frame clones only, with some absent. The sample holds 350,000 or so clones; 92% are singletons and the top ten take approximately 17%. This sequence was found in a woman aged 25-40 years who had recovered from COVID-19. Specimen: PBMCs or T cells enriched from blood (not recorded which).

The CDR3: CASSPRSGANVLTF. In DNA form, the CDR3 reads TGTGCCAGCAGCCCCAGGTCTGGGGCCAACGTCCTGACTTTC. The rearrangement uses TRBV3-1 (or the pseudogene TRBV3-2) and TRBJ2-6; D call uncertain. V was shortened by 4 bases and J by 1 base, with 5 bases between the two germline ends. CDR1 LGHDT and CDR2 YNNKEL come from the germline V gene (reference sequence). The CDR3 has 14 residues.